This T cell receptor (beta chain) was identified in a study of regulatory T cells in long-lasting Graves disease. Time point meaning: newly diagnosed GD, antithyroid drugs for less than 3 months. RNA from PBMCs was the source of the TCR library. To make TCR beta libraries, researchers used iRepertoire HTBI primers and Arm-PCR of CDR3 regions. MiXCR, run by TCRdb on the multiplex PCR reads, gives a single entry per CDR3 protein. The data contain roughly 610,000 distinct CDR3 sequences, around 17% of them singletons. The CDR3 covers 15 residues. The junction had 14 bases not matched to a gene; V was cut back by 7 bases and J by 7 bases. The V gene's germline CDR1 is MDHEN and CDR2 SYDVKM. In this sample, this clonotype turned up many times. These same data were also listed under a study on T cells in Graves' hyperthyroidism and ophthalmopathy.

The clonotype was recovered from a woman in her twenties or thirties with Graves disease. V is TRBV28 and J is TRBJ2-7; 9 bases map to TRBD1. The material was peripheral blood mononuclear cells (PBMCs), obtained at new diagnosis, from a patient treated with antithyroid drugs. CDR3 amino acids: CASNLGGTGSLEQYF. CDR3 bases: TGTGCCAGCAACCTTGGGGGGACAGGGTCCCTGGAGCAGTACTTC.